A selection of T cell receptor beta chains follows, all from one sample in a study of beta chain features in type 1 diabetes. Some clones are missing from TCRdb's copy, which holds only in-frame ones; the method was immunoSEQ multiplex PCR. The sample records 95,000 to 150,000 clones, around a sixth being singletons. Sample: central memory CD4+ T cells from blood. All receptors derive from a young man with type 1 diabetes. The CDR3 runs from the conserved cysteine through the conserved F or W. A D gene is named only where the DNA matches it firmly. Only some rows state a clone size, as once, few, many or a class for expanded clones.

TRBJ1-4	-	TRBV18	-	TGTGCCAGCTCACCACCGTTAGTGGACAGTCCCGCGGGGTTTGGAAAACTGTTTTTT	CASSPPLVDSPAGFGKLFF
TRBJ2-7	few	TRBV7-2	-	TGTGCCAGCAGCCAGGGCCGAGGCCATTACGAGCAGTACTTC	CASSQGRGHYEQYF
TRBJ2-1	-	TRBV2	TRBD2	TGTGCCAGCAGACGGGAGGGTAGCGGATACAATGAGCAGTTCTTC	CASRREGSGYNEQFF
TRBJ2-1	few	TRBV6-5	-	TGTGCCAGCAGTTTCAGGGACGGGCTATCCAATGAGCAGTTCTTC	CASSFRDGLSNEQFF
TRBJ2-3	-	TRBV7-9	-	TGTGCCAGCAGCTTGGCCACTAGCACAGATACGCAGTATTTT	CASSLATSTDTQYF
TRBJ1-2	few	TRBV5-1	TRBD1	TGCGCCAGCAGCTTTGGGGCGACAGGGACAACTAACTATGGCTACACCTTC	CASSFGATGTTNYGYTF
TRBJ2-1	many	TRBV29-1	-	TGCAGCGTTGAAACTAGTTCCTACAATGAGCAGTTCTTC	CSVETSSYNEQFF
TRBJ2-3	-	TRBV27	TRBD2	TGTGCCAGCAGTCCAGCGGGGGGAACCCCGAGGACGCAGTATTTT	CASSPAGGTPRTQYF
TRBJ2-7	few	TRBV7-2	-	TGTGCCAGCAGCCCAAGGGGGCGGGCTAGCGAAGGGGAGGAGCAGTACTTC	CASSPRGRASEGEEQYF
TRBJ2-7	many	TRBV5-1	-	TGCGCCAGCAGCTTGGAGGAGACTAGAGCCTCTTACGAGCAGTACTTC	CASSLEETRASYEQYF
TRBJ2-2	-	TRBV2	TRBD1	TGTGCCAGCGGCCAAGCCGGGACAGCTTACACCGGGGAGCTGTTTTTT	CASGQAGTAYTGELFF
TRBJ1-5	-	TRBV30	-	TGTGCCTGGAGTGTATCCTCAGATCAGCCCCAGCATTTT	CAWSVSSDQPQHF
TRBJ2-2	few	TRBV29-1	TRBD1	TGCAGCTCATCGGGACAGGCGGACACCGGGGAGCTGTTTTTT	CSSSGQADTGELFF
TRBJ2-4	many	TRBV4-1	-	TGCGCCAGCGCGTGGGGACACGGGGTTGGGATTCAGTACTTC	CASAWGHGVGIQYF
TRBJ2-7	many	TRBV14	TRBD1	TGTGCCAGCAGCCTCCAGGACAGGGCTAGGGACGAGCAGTACTTC	CASSLQDRARDEQYF
TRBJ2-7	-	TRBV9	-	TGTGCCAGCAGCGGGGACCCGGGACAAAGCTCCTACGAGCAGTACTTC	CASSGDPGQSSYEQYF
TRBJ2-3	-	TRBV29-1	TRBD2	TGCAGCGTTGGGACTAGCGGGGGTGCAGATACGCAGTATTTT	CSVGTSGGADTQYF
TRBJ2-1	many	TRBV28	TRBD1	TGTGCCAGCACCCGGGACAGCTACAATGAGCAGTTCTTC	CASTRDSYNEQFF
TRBJ2-3	-	TRBV29-1	-	TGCAGCGTTGAACTTAACCGAGATACGCAGTATTTT	CSVELNRDTQYF
TRBJ2-5	-	TRBV9	TRBD2	TGTGCCAGCAGCGTAGCGACAGCGGGGGAGACCCAGTACTTC	CASSVATAGETQYF
TRBJ1-1	many	TRBV5-1	-	TGCGCCAGCAGCTTGACAGGAGACACTGAAGCTTTCTTT	CASSLTGDTEAFF
TRBJ2-1	few	TRBV20-1	TRBD2	TGCAGTGCAGAGCTAGCGGGGGCTCAGTTCTTC	CSAELAGAQFF
TRBJ2-3	-	TRBV6-5	-	TGTGCCAGCAGTTACTCGACCGTCACAGATACGCAGTATTTT	CASSYSTVTDTQYF
TRBJ1-2	few	TRBV30	TRBD1	TGTGCCTGGAGTGTGACAGGGGGCGCGGGTGGCTACACCTTC	CAWSVTGGAGGYTF
TRBJ1-2	few	TRBV29-1	TRBD1	TGCAGCGTGGCAGACAGGGGAGGCTATGGCTACACCTTC	CSVADRGGYGYTF
TRBJ2-3	-	TRBV28	-	TGTGCCAGCAGTTTACAGACGACAGATACGCAGTATTTT	CASSLQTTDTQYF
TRBJ2-3	many	TRBV7-2	-	TGTGCCGACGCTGAAGGGTACATTACAACAGATACGCAGTATTTT	CADAEGYITTDTQYF
TRBJ1-1	few	TRBV2	-	TGTGCCAGCAGTGAACTCCCGCAGAATATCGACACTGAAGCTTTCTTT	CASSELPQNIDTEAFF
TRBJ2-3	-	TRBV29-1	TRBD2	TGCAGCGTTGAAGGACTAGCGGGTAGCACAGATACGCAGTATTTT	CSVEGLAGSTDTQYF
TRBJ2-7	-	TRBV7-2	TRBD2	TGTGCCAGCAGCGACAAGGCTAGCGGGAGGCACGAGCAGTACTTC	CASSDKASGRHEQYF
TRBJ2-4	many	TRBV29-1	TRBD2	TGCAGCGTCCGGGAGGACGCCAAAAACATTCAGTACTTC	CSVREDAKNIQYF
TRBJ2-7	many	TRBV18	-	TGTGCCAGCTCATCCCGATCCTACGAGCAGTACTTC	CASSSRSYEQYF
TRBJ2-1	few	TRBV30	TRBD1	TGTGCCTGGAGTGTACAGGGGTATGAGCAGTTCTTC	CAWSVQGYEQFF
TRBJ2-7	few	TRBV27	-	TGTGCCAGCAGTTTAAGCGACGGGACCTACGAGCAGTACTTC	CASSLSDGTYEQYF
TRBJ1-5	few	TRBV7-8	TRBD1	TGTGCCAGCAGCTTCACAGGGGTGGGAAATCAGCCCCAGCATTTT	CASSFTGVGNQPQHF
TRBJ2-5	many	TRBV25-1	-	TGTGCCAGCAGTGAAGGGCCGCGTTCGGTGTATCGGAAAGAGACCCAGTACTTC	CASSEGPRSVYRKETQYF
TRBJ2-5	few	TRBV5-1	-	TGCGCCAGCAGCTTGGGTGACACACAAGAGACCCAGTACTTC	CASSLGDTQETQYF
TRBJ2-3	-	TRBV6-5	-	TGTGCCAGCAGAGGTGGGGTCGCCGCAGATACGCAGTATTTT	CASRGGVAADTQYF
TRBJ1-1	few	TRBV18	TRBD1	TGTGCCAGCTCACCAGGACAGGGCAACACTGAAGCTTTCTTT	CASSPGQGNTEAFF
TRBJ2-3	-	TRBV9	-	TGTGCCAGCAGCGTAGTGTCTGCGGCCCTCACAGATACGCAGTATTTT	CASSVVSAALTDTQYF
TRBJ2-3	-	TRBV7-2	-	TGTGCCAGCAGCTTTGGAGATACGCAGTATTTT	CASSFGDTQYF
TRBJ2-1	few	TRBV30	-	TGTGCCTGGAAGGGCGCGGGAACGCTCAATGAGCAGTTCTTC	CAWKGAGTLNEQFF
TRBJ1-5	-	TRBV6-5	-	TGTGCCAGCAGTTACTACGGTGCAGGGTCGCCCCAGCATTTT	CASSYYGAGSPQHF
TRBJ1-5	-	TRBV13	TRBD1	TGTGCCAGCAGCCTAAAAGCCGGGACAGGGGGACAGCCCCAGCATTTT	CASSLKAGTGGQPQHF
TRBJ1-2	-	TRBV7-2	-	TGTGCCAGCAGCCTTACCGGGACCCTCCTAGGCTACACCTTC	CASSLTGTLLGYTF
TRBJ2-1	many	TRBV7-8	TRBD1	TGTGCCAGCAGCCCGAGGACAGGGGCGAGTTACAATGAGCAGTTCTTC	CASSPRTGASYNEQFF
TRBJ2-2	few	TRBV19	-	TGTGCCAGTAGTATTCGAGAGAGAAACACCGGGGAGCTGTTTTTT	CASSIRERNTGELFF
TRBJ2-1	-	TRBV29-1	TRBD2	TGCAGCGTTGCGACTAGCGGTTACAATGAGCAGTTCTTC	CSVATSGYNEQFF
TRBJ2-3	-	TRBV7-2	-	TGTGCCAGCAGCTTAGTAGCCGGGGGAGATACGCAGTATTTT	CASSLVAGGDTQYF
TRBJ1-1	few	TRBV14	TRBD1	TGTGCCAGCAGTAAGTTTTCAGGGGGCACTGAAGCTTTCTTT	CASSKFSGGTEAFF
TRBJ2-3	-	TRBV30	-	TGTGCCTGGAGTGTGGGGAATACGCAGTATTTT	CAWSVGNTQYF
TRBJ2-3	-	TRBV18	-	TGTGCCAGCTCACCACTCACCCTGCTGCGCCTCAGCACAGATACGCAGTATTTT	CASSPLTLLRLSTDTQYF
TRBJ1-2	-	TRBV13	-	TGTGCCAGCAGCTTGGCAGGGGAGGGTGGCTACACCTTC	CASSLAGEGGYTF
TRBJ2-5	few	TRBV28	-	TGTGCCAGCAGTTTACGGGGACACGAGACCCAGTACTTC	CASSLRGHETQYF
TRBJ1-2	-	TRBV7-2	-	TGTGCCAGTGGGGCGGGGTCCATTTATGGCTACACCTTC	CASGAGSIYGYTF
TRBJ2-1	-	TRBV30	TRBD2	TGTGCCTGGAGCGAAAAAGGGGGACTAGCGGTGTACAATGAGCAGTTCTTC	CAWSEKGGLAVYNEQFF
TRBJ1-1	-	TRBV4-2	-	TGTGCCAGCAGCCAAGATCACAAACAGGGCCCAGAAGCTTTCTTT	CASSQDHKQGPEAFF
TRBJ1-4	-	TRBV19	-	TGTGCCAGTAGTATCGCGAGTCACCGCGAACTGTTTTTT	CASSIASHRELFF
TRBJ2-3	few	TRBV9	-	TGTGCCAGCAGCGGGAGACCGAGGGATACGCAGTATTTT	CASSGRPRDTQYF
TRBJ2-3	few	TRBV7-2	-	TGTGCCAGCAGCACGTTCAACACAGATACGCAGTATTTT	CASSTFNTDTQYF